A selection of T cell receptor beta chains follows, all from one sample in a study of identical twins. TCRdb ran MiXCR on the 5' RACE reads and lists one entry per CDR3 protein. The sample yields roughly 1.6 million distinct CDR3 sequences, about 30% seen once. The sequencing input was cord blood. These receptors were collected from a newborn girl in good health. Each CDR3 is given with its conserved first and last residue. The order of the fields is D gene, J gene, V gene, clone size, CDR3 protein, CDR3 DNA. The D gene is left open where the match is weak. Size tells how often a clone was seen (once, few, many) or the class of an expanded clone, and some rows leave it out.

NA TRBJ1-6 TRBV20-1 NA CSASSGRGVYNSPLHF TGCAGTGCTAGTAGCGGGAGAGGGGTCTATAATTCACCCCTCCACTTT
TRBD2 TRBJ2-7 TRBV12-3/TRBV12-4 NA CASSFTSGGYPNEQYF TGTGCCAGCAGTTTCACTAGCGGGGGGTATCCCAATGAGCAGTACTTC
NA TRBJ2-5 TRBV9 NA CASSQKKGGGETQYF TGTGCCAGCAGCCAAAAAAAGGGGGGCGGGGAGACCCAGTACTTC
NA TRBJ2-7 TRBV4-2 few CASSQFAGTRTYEQYF TGTGCCAGCAGCCAATTCGCCGGGACACGGACCTACGAGCAGTACTTC
NA TRBJ2-7 TRBV7-9 few CASAPTTGTPYEQYF TGTGCCAGCGCCCCTACGACAGGGACTCCCTACGAGCAGTACTTC
NA TRBJ1-2 TRBV12-3/TRBV12-4 many CASSLRQSYGYTF TGTGCCAGCAGTTTACGGCAGTCCTATGGCTACACCTTC
NA TRBJ1-5 TRBV10-3 once CAISDGRLNQPQHF TGTGCCATCAGTGACGGCCGGCTCAATCAGCCCCAGCATTTT
TRBD1 TRBJ2-2 TRBV4-1 NA CASSRGQGYTGELFF TGCGCCAGCAGCCGCGGACAGGGATACACCGGGGAGCTGTTTTTT
NA TRBJ1-1 TRBV27 NA CASSLRLRGTEAFF TGTGCCAGCAGTTTGCGTCTCAGGGGCACTGAAGCTTTCTTT
NA TRBJ2-7 TRBV29-1 many CSVARGASSYEQYF TGCAGCGTTGCCCGGGGGGCGAGCTCCTACGAGCAGTACTTC
NA TRBJ1-1 TRBV5-1 NA CASSGPRGGGVTEAFF TGCGCCAGCAGCGGGCCTAGGGGAGGCGGAGTCACTGAAGCTTTCTTT
TRBD1 TRBJ1-3 TRBV5-1 NA CASSGTGGSGNTIYF TGCGCCAGCTCCGGGACAGGGGGCTCTGGAAACACCATATATTTT
NA TRBJ1-2 TRBV20-1 NA CSTRDPGNYGYTF TGCAGTACTAGAGATCCAGGCAACTATGGCTACACCTTC
TRBD2 TRBJ2-3 TRBV20-1 NA CSARVPSGGRLDTQYF TGCAGTGCTAGGGTTCCTAGCGGGGGTCGCCTGGATACGCAGTATTTT
TRBD2 TRBJ2-7 TRBV20-1 NA CSAGLAGPPYEQYF TGCAGTGCTGGACTAGCGGGACCGCCCTACGAGCAGTACTTC
TRBD2 TRBJ2-1 TRBV12-3/TRBV12-4 many CASSSPYLAGASDEQFF TGTGCCAGCAGTTCCCCCTACCTAGCGGGAGCCTCGGATGAGCAGTTCTTC
TRBD2 TRBJ2-1 TRBV12-3/TRBV12-4 many CASSLFGLAGHRKYNEQFF TGTGCCAGCAGTTTATTCGGACTAGCGGGCCACCGAAAATACAATGAGCAGTTCTTC
NA TRBJ2-1 TRBV27 NA CASSLPGQETQFF TGTGCCAGCAGTCTCCCGGGTCAAGAGACCCAGTTCTTC
NA TRBJ2-1 TRBV6-1 few CASSEIPRGEQFF TGTGCCAGCAGTGAAATCCCCCGTGGCGAGCAGTTCTTC
NA TRBJ2-7 TRBV7-2 many CASSLGGRTSYEQYF TGTGCCAGCAGCTTAGGGGGGCGGACATCCTACGAGCAGTACTTC
NA TRBJ1-4 TRBV7-9 NA CASSSPGGGAATNEKLFF TGTGCCAGCAGCTCCCCCGGCGGAGGGGCAGCAACTAATGAAAAACTGTTTTTT
TRBD1 TRBJ2-7 TRBV20-1 few CSAWSGQGSYEQYF TGCAGTGCTTGGTCGGGACAGGGGAGCTACGAGCAGTACTTC
TRBD2 TRBJ2-1 TRBV28 few CASSLSGLAGRNEQFF TGTGCCAGCAGTTTATCCGGACTAGCGGGTCGCAATGAGCAGTTCTTC
NA TRBJ2-7 TRBV20-1 few CSARVRDSEQYF TGCAGTGCTAGAGTGCGGGACTCCGAGCAGTACTTC
TRBD1 TRBJ2-5 TRBV2 few CASSEGTGLGTQYF TGTGCCAGCAGTGAAGGGACAGGCCTAGGGACCCAGTACTTC
NA TRBJ2-1 TRBV11-3 NA CASSDRSPPGEQFF TGTGCCAGCAGCGACAGGAGCCCGCCGGGTGAGCAGTTCTTC
NA TRBJ2-1 TRBV11-3 few CASSKTAGNEQFF TGTGCCAGCAGCAAGACAGCCGGCAATGAGCAGTTCTTC
NA TRBJ2-4 TRBV20-1 few CSAGNLAKNIQYF TGCAGTGCTGGTAATTTAGCCAAAAACATTCAGTACTTC
TRBD1 TRBJ2-1 TRBV6-1 NA CASRMGQGALKGNEQFF TGTGCCAGCAGGATGGGACAGGGGGCGCTGAAGGGGAATGAGCAGTTCTTC
NA TRBJ2-7 TRBV20-1 NA CSARDSAKQYF TGCAGTGCTAGAGATTCGGCAAAGCAGTACTTC
TRBD2 TRBJ2-7 TRBV10-3 few CAISPGLALGEQYF TGTGCCATCAGCCCCGGACTAGCTTTAGGCGAGCAGTACTTC
TRBD2 TRBJ2-2 TRBV5-1 NA CASSLVRRGGLTGELFF TGCGCCAGCAGCCTTGTAAGGCGCGGGGGGCTCACCGGGGAGCTGTTTTTT
TRBD2 TRBJ2-7 TRBV3-1 few CASSQGLAGKYEQYF TGTGCCAGCAGCCAAGGGCTAGCGGGAAAATACGAGCAGTACTTC
TRBD2 TRBJ2-1 TRBV28 NA CVSSLGSSGGGNEQFF TGTGTCAGCAGTTTAGGGTCTAGCGGGGGGGGCAATGAGCAGTTCTTC
TRBD2 TRBJ2-3 TRBV9 NA CASSKRTSGGDTQYF TGTGCCAGCAGCAAAAGGACTAGCGGGGGAGATACGCAGTATTTT
NA TRBJ2-4 TRBV20-1 few CSASHHIATLAKNIQYF TGCAGTGCTTCGCACCACATAGCTACTCTAGCCAAAAACATTCAGTACTTC
NA TRBJ2-3 TRBV29-1 many CSALRGGSDTQYF TGCAGCGCCCTCAGGGGGGGGTCGGATACGCAGTATTTT
NA TRBJ2-7 TRBV20-1 NA CSAWGVDRVVYEQYF TGCAGTGCTTGGGGGGTAGACAGGGTGGTCTACGAGCAGTACTTC
TRBD2 TRBJ2-3 TRBV7-2 few CASSLARDYTDTQYF TGTGCCAGCAGCTTAGCCCGGGACTACACAGATACGCAGTATTTT
NA TRBJ2-1 TRBV12-3/TRBV12-4 NA CASSRNPGQSSYNEQFF TGTGCCAGCAGCCGAAATCCGGGTCAGAGCTCCTACAATGAGCAGTTCTTC
NA TRBJ2-2 TRBV24-1 NA CATSDLSPNIRNTGELFF TGTGCCACCAGTGATTTGAGCCCGAATATCCGCAACACCGGGGAGCTGTTTTTT
NA TRBJ1-2 TRBV29-1 many CSVSQSLYGYTF TGCAGCGTTTCCCAGTCACTTTATGGCTACACCTTC
NA TRBJ2-3 TRBV5-1 few CASSRIKGGDTQYF TGCGCCAGCAGCCGAATCAAGGGGGGAGATACGCAGTATTTT
NA TRBJ1-4 TRBV20-1 NA CSAGEGQGPLVNEKLFF TGCAGTGCTGGCGAGGGTCAGGGGCCACTGGTTAATGAAAAACTGTTTTTT
NA TRBJ2-7 TRBV29-1 few CSVDTGATQYF TGCAGCGTTGATACGGGGGCCACCCAGTACTTC
NA TRBJ1-3 TRBV3-1 NA CASSQVRQSSGNTIYF TGTGCCAGCAGCCAAGTGAGACAGAGCTCTGGAAACACCATATATTTT
NA TRBJ1-1 TRBV13 NA CASNDMSLGGGTEAFF TGTGCCAGCAACGATATGTCCCTCGGGGGGGGTACTGAAGCTTTCTTT
NA TRBJ1-2 TRBV10-3 NA CAISPKGTVYGYTF TGTGCCATCTCCCCCAAGGGGACCGTCTATGGCTACACCTTC
TRBD1 TRBJ2-1 TRBV7-7 few CASSPRTGLYNEQFF TGTGCTAGCAGCCCGCGGACAGGGCTATACAATGAGCAGTTCTTC
NA TRBJ2-7 TRBV5-1 NA CASSLESSVPNEQYF TGCGCCAGCAGCTTGGAGTCTAGCGTCCCTAACGAGCAGTACTTC
TRBD2 TRBJ2-3 TRBV4-2 few CASSANPGTSGRDTQYF TGTGCCAGCAGCGCGAATCCCGGGACTAGCGGGAGAGATACGCAGTATTTT
NA TRBJ2-5 TRBV25-1 many CASSEWGAGQNQETQYF TGTGCCAGCAGTGAATGGGGAGCGGGACAAAACCAAGAGACCCAGTACTTC
NA TRBJ2-7 TRBV29-1 many CSVGGGLTSEQYF TGCAGCGTTGGCGGCGGACTCACTAGTGAGCAGTACTTC
NA TRBJ2-3 TRBV4-1 NA CASSRVLVPPVGDTQYF TGCGCCAGCAGCCGAGTACTAGTTCCCCCGGTTGGAGATACGCAGTATTTT
TRBD1 TRBJ2-6 TRBV9 NA CASSGDRGRGANVLTF TGTGCCAGCAGCGGGGACAGGGGGCGTGGGGCCAACGTCCTGACTTTC
NA TRBJ1-1 TRBV2 NA CATALRLYTEAFF TGTGCCACGGCCCTACGCCTTTACACTGAAGCTTTCTTT
NA TRBJ1-5 TRBV4-1 few CASSQELSMFNQPQHF TGCGCCAGCAGCCAAGAATTGTCCATGTTTAATCAGCCCCAGCATTTT
NA TRBJ2-1 TRBV9 NA CASSFTYGGRYNEQFF TGTGCCAGCAGCTTCACATACGGGGGGCGATACAATGAGCAGTTCTTC
TRBD2 TRBJ2-7 TRBV5-1 NA CASSLERGGEQYF TGCGCCAGCAGCTTGGAGCGGGGAGGGGAGCAGTACTTC
TRBD2 TRBJ2-1 TRBV28 many CASSRGTSGSHEQFF TGTGCCAGCAGTAGGGGCACTAGCGGGAGCCATGAGCAGTTCTTC